The 14 T cell receptor beta chains below come from one sample, sequenced in a study of STAT5B mutations in CD4+ large granular lymphocyte leukemia. The data were produced by immunoSEQ multiplex PCR, yet TCRdb's version contains in-frame clones alone and is incomplete. This sample has tens of thousands of clones; 72% occur once, and the top ten carry around 0.65%. The specimen was CD4+ T cells from blood buffy coats. These receptors were obtained from a human donor in good health.

This clone appeared once. The chain has TRBV28 and TRBJ1-1, with TRBD1 as a possible D gene (6 bases). From germline, CDR1 is MDHEN and CDR2 SYDVKM. The CDR3 loop spans 17 amino acids. V gave up 2 bases and J gave up 0 bases, with 16 bases separating them. The CDR3 reads CASSLPRGPRLNTEAFF. CDR3 sequence (DNA): TGTGCCAGCAGTTTACCCAGGGGCCCTCGGCTGAACACTGAAGCTTTCTTT. The full variable domain, completed using reference TRBV28 and TRBJ1-1, is DVKVTQSSRYLVKRTGEKVFLECVQDMDHENMFWYRQDPGLGLRLIYFSYDVKMKEKGDIPEGYSVSREKKERFSLILESASTNQTSMYLCASSLPRGPRLNTEAFFGQGTRLTVV.

This chain connects TRBV27 to TRBJ2-3; perhaps D is TRBD1 or TRBD2 (5 bases each). V was shortened by 2 bases and J by 1 base, with 7 bases between the two germline ends. This CDR3 has 14 residues. Germline assignment: CDR1 MNHEY and CDR2 SMNVEV (reference sequence). The CDR3 reads CASSLRDRTDTQYF. The CDR3 DNA is TGTGCCAGCAGTTTAAGGGACCGCACAGATACGCAGTATTTT.

The genes are TRBV27 and TRBJ1-1; D gene ambiguous. V lost 1 base and J lost 1, with 4 bases in between. Germline V lookup: CDR1 MNHEY, CDR2 SMNVEV (reference sequence). The CDR3 has 13 residues. CDR3 amino acids: CASSLFGNTEAFF. The CDR3 bases are TGTGCCAGCAGTTTATTTGGGAACACTGAAGCTTTCTTT.

In this sample, this clone turned up a few times. This chain connects TRBV5-1 to TRBJ2-3, with D tentatively TRBD2 (5 bases). Germline-derived CDR1 and CDR2 are SGHRS and YFSETQ. CDR3 size: 17 residues. V was cut by 0 bases and J by 4 bases, with 18 bases left in between. The CDR3 DNA follows: TGCGCCAGCAGCTTGGCCTCGGGAAAACCACGCGCAGATACGCAGTATTTT. Its translation: CASSLASGKPRADTQYF.

As DNA, the CDR3 is TGTGCCAGCAGCTCTCAACAGGGTGGTGAAAAACTGTTTTTT. Translated: CASSSQQGGEKLFF. The gene calls are TRBV11-1 and TRBJ1-4; possible D gene TRBD1, 6 bases. V was cut by 4 bases and J by 7 bases, with 13 bases left in between. The CDR3 has 14 residues. Germline lookup yields CDR1 SGHAT and CDR2 FQDESV (reference sequence).

The chain employs TRBV7-6 and TRBJ1-3, with D maybe TRBD1 (5 bases). Germline V CDR1 and CDR2: SGHVS, FNYEAQ. V was clipped by 3 bases and J by 3 bases, with 15 bases between them. CDR3 length equals 16 residues. The CDR3: CASSLGEGFRGNTIYF. The DNA for the CDR3 is TGTGCCAGCAGCTTGGGTGAGGGGTTCCGTGGAAACACCATATATTTT.

The CDR3 DNA reads TGTGCCAGCGGAAGGTTCACCGGGGAGCTGTTTTTT. Its translation: CASGRFTGELFF. V is TRBV28 and J is TRBJ2-2; no definite D call. Germline V gene lookup returns CDR1 MDHEN and CDR2 SYDVKM. This CDR3 is 12 amino acids long. V lost 8 bases, J lost 4 bases, and 8 bases lay in between. The whole variable domain, remainder taken from reference TRBV28 and TRBJ2-2, is DVKVTQSSRYLVKRTGEKVFLECVQDMDHENMFWYRQDPGLGLRLIYFSYDVKMKEKGDIPEGYSVSREKKERFSLILESASTNQTSMYLCASGRFTGELFFGEGSRLTVL.

The V gene is TRBV7-6, the J gene TRBJ2-1, with a possible D match to TRBD2 (5 bases). Germline values: CDR1 SGHVS, CDR2 FNYEAQ. Trimming left V 4 bases short and J 5 bases short, with 15 bases between. The CDR3 has 15 amino acids. CDR3 sequence: CASSSSAGVHNEQFF. CDR3 DNA sequence: TGTGCCAGCAGCTCCAGCGCCGGGGTGCACAATGAGCAGTTCTTC.

This clone was seen only once. V and J are TRBV7-9 and TRBJ2-1; 7 nucleotides align to TRBD2. Germline V gene data show CDR1 as SEHNR and CDR2 as FQNEAQ (reference sequence). The junction had 5 bases not matched to a gene; V was cut back by 0 bases and J by 3 bases. This CDR3 has 16 residues. The CDR3 reads CASSLAGGVNYNEQFF. In DNA form, the CDR3 reads TGTGCCAGCAGCTTAGCGGGGGGGGTAAACTACAATGAGCAGTTCTTC.

The chain recombines TRBV2 with TRBJ1-4; D unclear. The CDR3 is made up of 15 amino acids. The V and J ends lost 6 bases and 0 bases respectively, with 11 bases between them. CDR1 and CDR2 (germline): SNHLY, FYNNEI. The CDR3 coding sequence is TGTGCCAGCAGACCCCCCTTAGCAACTAATGAAAAACTGTTTTTT. Protein sequence: CASRPPLATNEKLFF. Full variable domain (missing parts from reference TRBV2 and TRBJ1-4): EPEVTQTPSHQVTQMGQEVILRCVPISNHLYFYWYRQILGQKVEFLVSFYNNEISEKSEIFDDQFSVERPDGSNFTLKIRSTKLEDSAMYFCASRPPLATNEKLFFGSGTQLSVL.

This clone has just a few counts. The V gene is TRBV4-1, the J gene TRBJ1-5, with D perhaps TRBD1 (6 bases). The CDR3 sequence is 15 residues long. Trimming stripped 3 bases from V and 0 bases from J, with 9 bases between. The germline gives CDR1 MGHRA, CDR2 YSYEKL. CDR3 in amino acids: CASSQTGYSNQPQHF. The DNA of the CDR3 is TGCGCCAGCAGCCAGACAGGTTATAGCAATCAGCCCCAGCATTTT.

The J gene is TRBJ2-3, the V gene TRBV5-4, with 9 positions matching TRBD1. Germline V gene lookup returns CDR1 SGHNT and CDR2 YYREEE (reference sequence). The CDR3 covers 15 residues. Trimming removed 4 bases from V and 6 bases from J; junction bases left unmatched: 9. The CDR3 sequence is CASSPGTGHFDTQYF. The DNA for the CDR3 is TGTGCCAGCAGCCCCGGGACAGGGCATTTCGATACGCAGTATTTT.

This clone has a handful of counts. The chain uses TRBV27 and TRBJ1-4, with D hard to call. Germline V lookup: CDR1 MNHEY, CDR2 SMNVEV (reference sequence). The V end was cut by 1 base, the J end by 0 bases, with 6 bases between. The CDR3 runs 15 residues. The CDR3 reads CASSLLSATNEKLFF. In DNA form, the CDR3 reads TGTGCCAGCAGTTTATTATCCGCAACTAATGAAAAACTGTTTTTT. Based on the CDR3 plus reference TRBV27 and TRBJ1-4, the full variable domain is EAQVTQNPRYLITVTGKKLTVTCSQNMNHEYMSWYRQDPGLGLRQIYYSMNVEVTDKGDVPEGYKVSRKEKRNFPLILESPSPNQTSLYFCASSLLSATNEKLFFGSGTQLSVL.

The V and J genes are TRBV5-1 and TRBJ2-7; the D gene is possibly TRBD2 (6 bases). V was cut by 5 bases and J by 3 bases, with 15 bases left in between. The germline gives CDR1 SGHRS, CDR2 YFSETQ. The CDR3 runs to 14 residues. CDR3 residues: CASRKGLGLYEQYF. The CDR3 DNA reads TGCGCCAGCAGAAAAGGCCTGGGACTCTACGAGCAGTACTTC.